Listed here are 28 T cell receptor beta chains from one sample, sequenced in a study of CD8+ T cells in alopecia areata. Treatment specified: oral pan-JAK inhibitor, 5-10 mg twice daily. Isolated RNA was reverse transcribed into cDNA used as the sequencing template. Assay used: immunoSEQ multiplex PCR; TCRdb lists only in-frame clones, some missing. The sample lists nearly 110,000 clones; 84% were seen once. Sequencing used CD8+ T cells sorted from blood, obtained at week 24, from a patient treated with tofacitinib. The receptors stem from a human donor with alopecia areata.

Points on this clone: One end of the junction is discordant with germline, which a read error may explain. The DNA for the CDR3 is TGTGCCAGCAGCCAAAGGCTAGCGGGGGGAGAGACCCAGCACTTC. Translation gives CASSQRLAGGETQHF. This chain joins TRBV14 and TRBJ2-5, with 11 bases matching TRBD2. CDR1 is SGHDN, CDR2 FVKESK, per germline. The CDR3 is 15 amino acids.

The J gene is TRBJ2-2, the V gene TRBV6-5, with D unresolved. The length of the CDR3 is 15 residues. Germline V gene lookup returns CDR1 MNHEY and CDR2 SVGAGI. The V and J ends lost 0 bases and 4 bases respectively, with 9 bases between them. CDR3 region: CASSYSSSGTGELFF. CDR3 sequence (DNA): TGTGCCAGCAGTTACTCGTCCTCTGGCACCGGGGAGCTGTTTTTT.

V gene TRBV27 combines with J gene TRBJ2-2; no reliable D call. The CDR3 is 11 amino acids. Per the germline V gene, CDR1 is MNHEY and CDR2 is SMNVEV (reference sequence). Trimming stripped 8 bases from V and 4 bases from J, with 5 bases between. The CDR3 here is CASSSTGELFF. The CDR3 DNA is TGTGCCAGCTCCAGCACCGGGGAGCTGTTTTTT.

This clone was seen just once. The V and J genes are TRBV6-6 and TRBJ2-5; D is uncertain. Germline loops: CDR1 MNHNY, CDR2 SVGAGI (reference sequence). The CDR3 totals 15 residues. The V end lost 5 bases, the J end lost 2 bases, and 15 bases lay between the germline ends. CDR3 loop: CASSPVVSRQETQYF. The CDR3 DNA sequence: TGTGCCAGCAGTCCCGTGGTTAGCAGACAAGAGACCCAGTACTTC.

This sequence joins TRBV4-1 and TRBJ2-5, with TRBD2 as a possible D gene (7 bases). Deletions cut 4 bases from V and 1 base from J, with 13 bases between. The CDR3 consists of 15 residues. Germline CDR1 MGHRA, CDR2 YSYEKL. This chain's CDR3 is CASSPSGGAQETQYF. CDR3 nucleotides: TGCGCCAGCAGCCCCTCGGGGGGCGCCCAAGAGACCCAGTACTTC.

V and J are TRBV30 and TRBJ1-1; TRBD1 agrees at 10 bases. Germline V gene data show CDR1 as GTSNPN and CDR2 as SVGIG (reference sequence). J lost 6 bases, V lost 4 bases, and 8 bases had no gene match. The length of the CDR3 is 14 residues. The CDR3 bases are TGTGCCTGGACTGAGGGGACAGGGGACTCTGAAGCTTTCTTT. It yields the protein CAWTEGTGDSEAFF. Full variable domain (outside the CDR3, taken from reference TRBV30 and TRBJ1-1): SQTIHQWPATLVQPVGSPLSLECTVEGTSNPNLYWYRQAAGRGLQLLFYSVGIGQISSEVPQNLSASRPQDRQFILSSKKLLLSDSGFYLCAWTEGTGDSEAFFGQGTRLTVV.

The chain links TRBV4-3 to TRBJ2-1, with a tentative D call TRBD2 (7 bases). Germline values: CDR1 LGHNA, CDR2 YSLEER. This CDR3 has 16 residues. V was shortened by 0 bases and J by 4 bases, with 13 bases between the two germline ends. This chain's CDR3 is CASSQDGGGDYNEQFF. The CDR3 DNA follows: TGCGCCAGCAGCCAAGATGGCGGGGGCGATTACAATGAGCAGTTCTTC.

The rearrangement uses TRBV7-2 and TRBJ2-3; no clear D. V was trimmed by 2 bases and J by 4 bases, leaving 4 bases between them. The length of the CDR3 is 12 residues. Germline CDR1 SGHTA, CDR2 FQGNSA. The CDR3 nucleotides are TGTGCCAGCAGCTTATGGCCAGATACGCAGTATTTT. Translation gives CASSLWPDTQYF.

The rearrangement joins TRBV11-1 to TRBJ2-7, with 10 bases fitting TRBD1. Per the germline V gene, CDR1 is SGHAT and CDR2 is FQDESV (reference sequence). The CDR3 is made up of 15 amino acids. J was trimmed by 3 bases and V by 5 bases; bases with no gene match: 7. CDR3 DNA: TGTGCCAGCAGCCAAGAAGGACAGGGGGGCTACGAGCAGTACTTC. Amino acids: CASSQEGQGGYEQYF.

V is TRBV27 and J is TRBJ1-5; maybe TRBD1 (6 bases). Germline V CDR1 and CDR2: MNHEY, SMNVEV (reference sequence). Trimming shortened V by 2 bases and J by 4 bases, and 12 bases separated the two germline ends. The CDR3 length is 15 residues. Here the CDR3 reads CASSLLGGGNQPQHF. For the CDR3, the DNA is TGTGCCAGCAGTTTACTGGGAGGGGGGAATCAGCCCCAGCATTTT.

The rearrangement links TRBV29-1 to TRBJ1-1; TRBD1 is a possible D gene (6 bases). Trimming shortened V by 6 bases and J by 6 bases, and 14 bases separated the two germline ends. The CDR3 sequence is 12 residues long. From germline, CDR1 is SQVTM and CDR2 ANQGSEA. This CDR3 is CSVGGPGPEAFF. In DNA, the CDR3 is TGCAGCGTCGGGGGGCCAGGACCTGAAGCTTTCTTT.

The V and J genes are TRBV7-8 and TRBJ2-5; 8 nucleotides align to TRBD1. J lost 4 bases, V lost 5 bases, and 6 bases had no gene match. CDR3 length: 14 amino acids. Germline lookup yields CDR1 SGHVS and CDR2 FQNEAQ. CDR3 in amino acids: CASSPQGAGETQYF. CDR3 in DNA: TGTGCCAGCAGCCCTCAGGGGGCGGGAGAGACCCAGTACTTC.

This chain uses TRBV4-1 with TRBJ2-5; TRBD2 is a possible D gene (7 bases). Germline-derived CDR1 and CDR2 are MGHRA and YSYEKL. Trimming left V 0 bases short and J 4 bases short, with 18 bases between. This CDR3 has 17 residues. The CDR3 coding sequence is TGCGCCAGCAGCCAAGATCTGGGGGGGCCCGCCCGAGAGACCCAGTACTTC. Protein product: CASSQDLGGPARETQYF.

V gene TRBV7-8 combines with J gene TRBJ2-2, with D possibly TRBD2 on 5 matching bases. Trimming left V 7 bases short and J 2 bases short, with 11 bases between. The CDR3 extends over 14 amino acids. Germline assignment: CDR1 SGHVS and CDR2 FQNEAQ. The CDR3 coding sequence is TGTGCCAGCATGCTAGAGGGAAACACCGGGGAGCTGTTTTTT. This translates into CASMLEGNTGELFF.

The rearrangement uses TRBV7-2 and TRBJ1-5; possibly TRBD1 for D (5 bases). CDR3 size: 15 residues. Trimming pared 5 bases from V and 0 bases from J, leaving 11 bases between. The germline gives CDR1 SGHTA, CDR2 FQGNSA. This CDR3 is CASSRDSYSNQPQHF. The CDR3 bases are TGTGCCAGCAGCCGGGACTCCTATAGCAATCAGCCCCAGCATTTT.

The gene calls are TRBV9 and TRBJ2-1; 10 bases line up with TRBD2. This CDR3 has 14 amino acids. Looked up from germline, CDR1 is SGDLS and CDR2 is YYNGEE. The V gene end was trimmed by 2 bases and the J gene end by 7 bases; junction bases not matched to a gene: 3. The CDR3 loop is CASSVSGGQNEQFF. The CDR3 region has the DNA TGTGCCAGCAGCGTTAGCGGGGGGCAGAATGAGCAGTTCTTC.

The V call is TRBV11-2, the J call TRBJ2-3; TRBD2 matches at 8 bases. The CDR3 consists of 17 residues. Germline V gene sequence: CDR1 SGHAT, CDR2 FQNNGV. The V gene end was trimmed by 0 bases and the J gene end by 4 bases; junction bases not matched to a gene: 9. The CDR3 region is CASSLEASGSEADTQYF. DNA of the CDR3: TGTGCCAGCAGCTTAGAGGCTAGCGGGTCCGAGGCAGATACGCAGTATTTT.

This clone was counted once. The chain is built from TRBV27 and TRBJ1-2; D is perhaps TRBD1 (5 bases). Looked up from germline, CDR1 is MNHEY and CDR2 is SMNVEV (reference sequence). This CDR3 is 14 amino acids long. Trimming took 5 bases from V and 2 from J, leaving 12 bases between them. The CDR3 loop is CASSLLGGNYGYTF. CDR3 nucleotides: TGTGCCAGCAGTCTATTGGGGGGGAACTATGGCTACACCTTC.

The CDR3 nucleotides are TGTGCCAGCAGCTCCTCGAGGGGAACTGGAAACACCATATATTTT. It encodes CASSSSRGTGNTIYF. The rearrangement uses TRBV7-8 and TRBJ1-3; D might be TRBD1 (5 bases). V was cut by 4 bases and J by 2 bases, with 12 bases left in between. In germline, CDR1 is SGHVS, CDR2 FQNEAQ. The CDR3 spans 15 residues.

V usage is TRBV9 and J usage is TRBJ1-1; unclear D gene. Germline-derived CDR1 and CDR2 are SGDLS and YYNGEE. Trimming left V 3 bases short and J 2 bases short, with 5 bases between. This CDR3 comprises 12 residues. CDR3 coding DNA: TGTGCCAGCAGCGCAGCCAACACTGAAGCTTTCTTT. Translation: CASSAANTEAFF.

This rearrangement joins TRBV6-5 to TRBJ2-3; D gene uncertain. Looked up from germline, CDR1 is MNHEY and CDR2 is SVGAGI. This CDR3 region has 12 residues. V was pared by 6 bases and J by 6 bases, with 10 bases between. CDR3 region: CASSPRADTQYF. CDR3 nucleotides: TGTGCCAGCAGCCCTAGGGCCGATACGCAGTATTTT.

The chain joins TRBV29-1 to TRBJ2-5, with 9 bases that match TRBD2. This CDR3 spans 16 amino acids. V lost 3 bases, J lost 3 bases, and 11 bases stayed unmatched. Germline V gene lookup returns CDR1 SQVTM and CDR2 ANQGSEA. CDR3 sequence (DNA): TGCAGCGTTGAGGCGGGGGGGCGATGGGCAGAAGAGACCCAGTACTTC. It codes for CSVEAGGRWAEETQYF.

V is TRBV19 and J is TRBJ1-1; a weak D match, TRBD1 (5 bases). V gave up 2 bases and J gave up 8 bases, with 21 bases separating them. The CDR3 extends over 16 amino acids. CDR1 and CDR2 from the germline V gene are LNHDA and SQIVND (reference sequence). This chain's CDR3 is CASSIRYEGISPEAFF. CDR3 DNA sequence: TGTGCCAGTAGTATACGATACGAGGGGATATCCCCCGAAGCTTTCTTT.

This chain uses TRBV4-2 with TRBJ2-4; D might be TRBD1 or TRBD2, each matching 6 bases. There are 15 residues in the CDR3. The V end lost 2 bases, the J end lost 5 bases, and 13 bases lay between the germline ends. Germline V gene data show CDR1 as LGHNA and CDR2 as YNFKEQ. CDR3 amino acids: CASSQSGGGQNIQYF. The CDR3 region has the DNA TGTGCCAGCAGCCAAAGTGGAGGGGGTCAAAACATTCAGTACTTC.

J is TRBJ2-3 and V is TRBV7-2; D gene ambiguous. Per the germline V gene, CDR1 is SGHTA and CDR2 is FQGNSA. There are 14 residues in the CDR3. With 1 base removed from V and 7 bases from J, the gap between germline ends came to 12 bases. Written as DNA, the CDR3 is TGTGCCAGCAGCTTAGAGTACACAGACCATACGCAGTATTTT. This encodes CASSLEYTDHTQYF.

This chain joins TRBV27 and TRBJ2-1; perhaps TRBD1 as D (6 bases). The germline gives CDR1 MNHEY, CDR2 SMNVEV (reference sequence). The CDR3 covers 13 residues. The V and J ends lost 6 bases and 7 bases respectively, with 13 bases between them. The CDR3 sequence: CASSYRQVNEQFF. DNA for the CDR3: TGTGCCAGCAGCTATAGACAGGTTAATGAGCAGTTCTTC.

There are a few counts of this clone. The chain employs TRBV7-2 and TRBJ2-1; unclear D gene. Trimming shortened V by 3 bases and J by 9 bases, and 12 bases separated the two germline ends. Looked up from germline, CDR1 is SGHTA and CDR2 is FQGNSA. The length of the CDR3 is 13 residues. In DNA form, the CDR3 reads TGTGCCAGCAGCTTTGGCCTAGAGAGTGAGCAGTTCTTC. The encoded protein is CASSFGLESEQFF.

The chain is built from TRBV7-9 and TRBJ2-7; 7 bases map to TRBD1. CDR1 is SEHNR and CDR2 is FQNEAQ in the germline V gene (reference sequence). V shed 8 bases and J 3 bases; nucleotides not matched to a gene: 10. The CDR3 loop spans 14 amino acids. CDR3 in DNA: TGTGCCAGCGGGGACAGTAGTGGAAGCTACGAGCAGTACTTC. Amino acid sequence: CASGDSSGSYEQYF.